This is a list of T cell receptor beta chains from one sample in a study of T cell changes during pregnancy in multiple sclerosis. The assay was immunoSEQ multiplex PCR, and TCRdb's table has in-frame clones only and misses some. This table has just under 60,000 clones, over 90% appearing once. The specimen was peripheral blood, collected in the first trimester of pregnancy. These receptors all stem from a female donor with multiple sclerosis, enrolled in a pregnancy study. The CDR3 runs from the conserved cysteine through the conserved F or W. D genes are given only for firm matches. Rows may omit the clone size; those that give it use once, few, many or a size class.

j_gene: TRBJ2-3
abundance: NA
d_gene: TRBD1
v_gene: TRBV6-4
CDR3aa: CASSVQGGDTQYF
CDR3nt: TGTGCCAGCAGCGTACAGGGGGGAGATACGCAGTATTTT

j_gene: TRBJ1-2
abundance: NA
d_gene: NA
v_gene: TRBV6-4
CDR3aa: CASSDKGGYTF
CDR3nt: TGTGCCAGCAGTGACAAGGGGGGCTACACCTTC

j_gene: TRBJ2-3
abundance: NA
d_gene: TRBD2
v_gene: TRBV5-1
CDR3aa: CASSLGLAGVLTDTQYF
CDR3nt: TGCGCCAGCAGCTTAGGACTAGCGGGGGTTTTAACAGATACGCAGTATTTT

j_gene: TRBJ1-1
abundance: NA
d_gene: NA
v_gene: TRBV7-9
CDR3aa: CASKKVGRPNTEAFF
CDR3nt: TGTGCCAGCAAGAAGGTGGGGAGGCCGAACACTGAAGCTTTCTTT

j_gene: TRBJ1-1
abundance: once
d_gene: NA
v_gene: TRBV4-2
CDR3aa: CASSPLGTEAFF
CDR3nt: TGTGCCAGCAGTCCACTTGGCACTGAAGCTTTCTTT

j_gene: TRBJ1-1
abundance: NA
d_gene: TRBD1
v_gene: TRBV6-5
CDR3aa: CASRRTGGRNTEAFF
CDR3nt: TGTGCCAGCAGAAGAACAGGGGGCAGGAACACTGAAGCTTTCTTT

j_gene: TRBJ2-5
abundance: NA
d_gene: TRBD2
v_gene: TRBV5-6
CDR3aa: CASRGLAGAETQYF
CDR3nt: TGTGCCAGCAGGGGACTAGCGGGTGCGGAGACCCAGTACTTC

j_gene: TRBJ1-2
abundance: NA
d_gene: NA
v_gene: TRBV2
CDR3aa: CASSESHSEGYTF
CDR3nt: TGTGCCAGCAGTGAAAGTCATTCGGAGGGCTACACCTTC

j_gene: TRBJ2-5
abundance: NA
d_gene: TRBD1
v_gene: TRBV7-2
CDR3aa: CASSLGQGQETQYF
CDR3nt: TGTGCCAGCAGCTTGGGACAGGGACAAGAGACCCAGTACTTC

j_gene: TRBJ2-7
abundance: NA
d_gene: TRBD2
v_gene: TRBV7-3
CDR3aa: CASSRIAGGLNEQYF
CDR3nt: TGTGCCAGCAGCCGGATAGCGGGGGGGCTCAACGAGCAGTACTTC

j_gene: TRBJ2-1
abundance: NA
d_gene: TRBD2
v_gene: TRBV9
CDR3aa: CASSAGRTSGGPLSSYNEQFF
CDR3nt: TGTGCCAGCAGCGCCGGAAGGACTAGCGGGGGGCCCCTTAGCTCCTACAATGAGCAGTTCTTC

j_gene: TRBJ1-5
abundance: NA
d_gene: NA
v_gene: TRBV16
CDR3aa: CASSQGVRDQPQHF
CDR3nt: TGTGCCAGCAGCCAAGGTGTGAGGGATCAGCCCCAGCATTTT

j_gene: TRBJ2-5
abundance: NA
d_gene: NA
v_gene: TRBV5-3
CDR3aa: CARSLDVAGAEAQETQYF
CDR3nt: TGTGCCAGAAGCTTGGATGTGGCGGGGGCCGAGGCGCAAGAGACCCAGTACTTC

j_gene: TRBJ2-1
abundance: NA
d_gene: NA
v_gene: TRBV19
CDR3aa: CASSITLRLYNEQFF
CDR3nt: TGTGCCAGTAGTATTACCCTCCGACTCTACAATGAGCAGTTCTTC

j_gene: TRBJ1-5
abundance: NA
d_gene: NA
v_gene: TRBV7-2
CDR3aa: CASSLLPMGGQPQHF
CDR3nt: TGTGCCAGCAGCTTACTACCCATGGGCGGGCAGCCCCAGCATTTT

j_gene: TRBJ2-7
abundance: NA
d_gene: NA
v_gene: TRBV6-4
CDR3aa: CASSDSPGYEQYF
CDR3nt: TGTGCCAGCAGTGACTCGCCAGGCTATGAGCAGTACTTC

j_gene: TRBJ2-1
abundance: NA
d_gene: NA
v_gene: TRBV25-1
CDR3aa: CASSEVGTENEQFF
CDR3nt: TGTGCCAGCAGTGAAGTGGGGACTGAAAATGAGCAGTTCTTC

j_gene: TRBJ2-3
abundance: NA
d_gene: TRBD2
v_gene: TRBV9
CDR3aa: CASSPTSGGLRVSSTDTQYF
CDR3nt: TGTGCCAGCAGCCCGACTAGCGGGGGCCTCAGAGTCTCTAGCACAGATACGCAGTATTTT

j_gene: TRBJ2-1
abundance: NA
d_gene: NA
v_gene: TRBV7-3
CDR3aa: CASSKVGGANNEQFF
CDR3nt: TGTGCCAGCAGTAAGGTGGGGGGGGCAAACAATGAGCAGTTCTTC

j_gene: TRBJ2-7
abundance: NA
d_gene: TRBD1
v_gene: TRBV2
CDR3aa: CASSDETGYYEQYF
CDR3nt: TGTGCCAGCAGTGACGAGACAGGGTACTACGAGCAGTACTTC

j_gene: TRBJ2-5
abundance: NA
d_gene: TRBD1
v_gene: TRBV6-1
CDR3aa: CASSDQTGGFETQYF
CDR3nt: TGTGCCAGCAGTGACCAGACAGGGGGCTTTGAGACCCAGTACTTC

j_gene: TRBJ2-1
abundance: NA
d_gene: TRBD2
v_gene: TRBV5-6
CDR3aa: CASSLEGSGGWNEQFF
CDR3nt: TGTGCCAGCAGCTTGGAGGGTAGCGGGGGCTGGAATGAGCAGTTCTTC

j_gene: TRBJ1-2
abundance: NA
d_gene: NA
v_gene: TRBV5-1
CDR3aa: CASTPRDGLYGYTF
CDR3nt: TGCGCCAGCACACCGCGGGACGGCCTCTATGGCTACACCTTC

j_gene: TRBJ1-4
abundance: NA
d_gene: TRBD1
v_gene: TRBV14
CDR3aa: CASSHSGQGMGTNEKLFF
CDR3nt: TGTGCCAGCAGCCACTCCGGACAGGGGATGGGAACTAATGAAAAACTGTTTTTT

j_gene: TRBJ1-2
abundance: NA
d_gene: NA
v_gene: TRBV19
CDR3aa: CASSIVAAANYGYTF
CDR3nt: TGTGCCAGTAGTATCGTGGCGGCAGCTAACTATGGCTACACCTTC

j_gene: TRBJ2-5
abundance: NA
d_gene: TRBD2
v_gene: TRBV5-1
CDR3aa: CASKRGAQETQYF
CDR3nt: TGCGCCAGCAAGCGGGGGGCCCAAGAGACCCAGTACTTC

j_gene: TRBJ2-5
abundance: NA
d_gene: TRBD1
v_gene: TRBV9
CDR3aa: CASSVGKGQIWKETQYF
CDR3nt: TGTGCCAGCAGCGTCGGGAAGGGACAGATCTGGAAGGAGACCCAGTACTTC

j_gene: TRBJ2-1
abundance: NA
d_gene: TRBD1
v_gene: TRBV6-5
CDR3aa: CASSYATGSHQDEQFF
CDR3nt: TGTGCCAGCAGTTACGCGACAGGGTCCCATCAAGATGAGCAGTTCTTC

j_gene: TRBJ1-2
abundance: NA
d_gene: NA
v_gene: TRBV9
CDR3aa: CASSVEAGRTNYGYTF
CDR3nt: TGTGCCAGCAGCGTAGAGGCAGGGCGTACTAACTATGGCTACACCTTC

j_gene: TRBJ2-3
abundance: NA
d_gene: NA
v_gene: TRBV13
CDR3aa: CASSLGPSTDTQYF
CDR3nt: TGTGCCAGCAGCTTAGGCCCTAGCACAGATACGCAGTATTTT

j_gene: TRBJ1-1
abundance: NA
d_gene: NA
v_gene: TRBV19
CDR3aa: CASSSDTGNTEAFF
CDR3nt: TGTGCCAGTAGTTCAGACACGGGAAACACTGAAGCTTTCTTT

j_gene: TRBJ2-7
abundance: NA
d_gene: TRBD2
v_gene: TRBV5-5
CDR3aa: CASSYGTSGREQYF
CDR3nt: TGTGCCAGCAGTTACGGGACTAGCGGACGCGAGCAGTACTTC

j_gene: TRBJ2-7
abundance: NA
d_gene: NA
v_gene: TRBV7-3
CDR3aa: CASSLTGGGDSYEQYF
CDR3nt: TGTGCCAGCAGCTTAACAGGGGGGGGAGACTCCTACGAGCAGTACTTC

j_gene: TRBJ2-3
abundance: NA
d_gene: NA
v_gene: TRBV7-2
CDR3aa: CASSGTGIPGDTQYF
CDR3nt: TGTGCCAGCAGCGGTACAGGGATCCCCGGGGATACGCAGTATTTT

j_gene: TRBJ2-7
abundance: once
d_gene: TRBD2
v_gene: TRBV27
CDR3aa: CASIQRAGGTYEQYF
CDR3nt: TGTGCCAGCATCCAACGGGCGGGGGGTACCTACGAGCAGTACTTC

j_gene: TRBJ2-2
abundance: NA
d_gene: TRBD1
v_gene: TRBV5-8
CDR3aa: CASSFPGTGLTIANTGELFF
CDR3nt: TGTGCCAGCAGCTTCCCCGGGACAGGGTTAACGATCGCGAACACCGGGGAGCTGTTTTTT

j_gene: TRBJ2-7
abundance: NA
d_gene: TRBD1
v_gene: TRBV15
CDR3aa: CATSGSDRKHEQYF
CDR3nt: TGTGCCACCAGCGGATCGGACAGGAAACACGAGCAGTACTTC

j_gene: TRBJ2-3
abundance: NA
d_gene: NA
v_gene: TRBV4-3
CDR3aa: CASSQDYRGTDTQYF
CDR3nt: TGCGCCAGCAGCCAAGATTACCGGGGCACAGATACGCAGTATTTT

j_gene: TRBJ1-4
abundance: NA
d_gene: TRBD1
v_gene: TRBV4-2
CDR3aa: CASSQDSSGGYEKLFF
CDR3nt: TGTGCCAGCAGCCAAGATAGTTCAGGGGGCTATGAAAAACTGTTTTTT

j_gene: TRBJ2-3
abundance: NA
d_gene: NA
v_gene: TRBV6-5
CDR3aa: CASSYSGLARDTQYF
CDR3nt: TGTGCCAGCAGTTACTCGGGTCTAGCGCGAGATACGCAGTATTTT

j_gene: TRBJ2-4
abundance: NA
d_gene: TRBD1
v_gene: TRBV11-2
CDR3aa: CASSLGDSLAKNIQYF
CDR3nt: TGTGCCAGCAGCTTAGGGGACAGCCTTGCCAAAAACATTCAGTACTTC

j_gene: TRBJ2-7
abundance: NA
d_gene: TRBD1
v_gene: TRBV9
CDR3aa: CASSGAPGQLYEQYF
CDR3nt: TGTGCCAGCAGCGGGGCCCCGGGACAGTTATACGAGCAGTACTTC

j_gene: TRBJ2-1
abundance: NA
d_gene: NA
v_gene: TRBV2
CDR3aa: CASSLNRVYNEQFF
CDR3nt: TGTGCCAGCAGTTTGAACAGGGTTTACAATGAGCAGTTCTTC

j_gene: TRBJ1-2
abundance: NA
d_gene: TRBD1
v_gene: TRBV7-2
CDR3aa: CASSRRTGEFESGYTF
CDR3nt: TGTGCCAGCAGCCGCCGGACAGGGGAATTCGAAAGTGGCTACACCTTC

j_gene: TRBJ2-5
abundance: NA
d_gene: TRBD2
v_gene: TRBV11-1
CDR3aa: CASSLRIAGEETQYF
CDR3nt: TGTGCCAGCAGCTTACGAATAGCGGGGGAAGAGACCCAGTACTTC

j_gene: TRBJ2-3
abundance: once
d_gene: TRBD1
v_gene: TRBV7-3
CDR3aa: CASSPMLGQGTDTQYF
CDR3nt: TGTGCCAGCAGCCCCATGCTGGGACAGGGAACAGATACGCAGTATTTT

j_gene: TRBJ1-3
abundance: NA
d_gene: NA
v_gene: TRBV7-2
CDR3aa: CASSTQGSGNTIYF
CDR3nt: TGTGCCAGCAGCACCCAGGGGTCAGGAAACACCATATATTTT

j_gene: TRBJ2-7
abundance: NA
d_gene: TRBD2
v_gene: TRBV6-4
CDR3aa: CASSDSSTSAAYEQYF
CDR3nt: TGTGCCAGCAGTGACTCTAGTACTAGCGCTGCCTACGAGCAGTACTTC

j_gene: TRBJ2-7
abundance: few
d_gene: NA
v_gene: TRBV5-8
CDR3aa: CASSFSWGLGSYEQYF
CDR3nt: TGTGCCAGCAGCTTTTCTTGGGGGCTCGGTTCCTACGAGCAGTACTTC

j_gene: TRBJ1-1
abundance: NA
d_gene: TRBD1
v_gene: TRBV7-6
CDR3aa: CASSTTGLGEAFF
CDR3nt: TGTGCCAGCAGCACGACAGGGCTGGGTGAAGCTTTCTTT

j_gene: TRBJ2-2
abundance: NA
d_gene: TRBD1
v_gene: TRBV2
CDR3aa: CASSVRGQGGTGELFF
CDR3nt: TGTGCCAGCAGTGTCAGGGGACAGGGGGGAACCGGGGAGCTGTTTTTT

j_gene: TRBJ1-1
abundance: few
d_gene: NA
v_gene: TRBV15
CDR3aa: CATSRDYGADPVDTEAFF
CDR3nt: TGTGCCACCAGCAGAGATTATGGGGCGGACCCTGTGGATACTGAAGCTTTCTTT

j_gene: TRBJ2-7
abundance: few
d_gene: NA
v_gene: TRBV4-3
CDR3aa: CASSQKGGATHYEQYF
CDR3nt: TGCGCCAGCAGCCAAAAGGGAGGAGCTACACACTACGAGCAGTACTTC

j_gene: TRBJ1-1
abundance: NA
d_gene: TRBD1
v_gene: TRBV6-5
CDR3aa: CASSYTQGATEAFF
CDR3nt: TGTGCCAGCAGTTACACTCAGGGGGCAACTGAAGCTTTCTTT